These T cell receptor beta chains were read from a single sample in a study of CD8 T cells in ankylosing spondylitis. From the 5' RACE reads, TCRdb called clonotypes with MiXCR, one entry per CDR3 protein. The sample yields hundreds of thousands of distinct CDR3 sequences, roughly a third seen once. The specimen was blood, either unsorted or a sorted T cell fraction (not recorded which). The receptor source for this set is a male donor with ankylosing spondylitis or in good health (not recorded which). The CDR3 runs from the conserved cysteine through the conserved F or W. Fields, in order: J gene, D gene, clone size, V gene, CDR3 protein, CDR3 DNA. D genes are given only for firm matches. The size entry is marked missing in some rows and otherwise reads once, few, many or a size class.

TRBJ2-7 - - TRBV20-1 CSARGLPPSYEQYF TGCAGTGCCCGTGGGCTCCCACCCTCCTACGAGCAGTACTTC
TRBJ1-5 TRBD1 few TRBV12-3/TRBV12-4 CASSFQGANQPQHF TGTGCCAGCAGTTTCCAGGGGGCTAATCAGCCCCAGCATTTT
TRBJ1-5 - - TRBV5-1 CASSQNGLANQPQHF TGCGCCAGCAGCCAAAACGGGTTAGCGAATCAGCCCCAGCATTTT
TRBJ1-1 - - TRBV25-1 CASSKTGGGTEAFF TGTGCCAGCAGCAAGACAGGCGGGGGGACTGAAGCTTTCTTT
TRBJ2-5 - - TRBV20-1 CSASDGGVQETQYF TGCAGTGCTAGTGACGGGGGCGTCCAAGAGACCCAGTACTTC
TRBJ1-3 - few TRBV20-1 CSATGEFGNTIYF TGCAGTGCTACAGGGGAATTTGGAAACACCATATATTTT
TRBJ2-7 - few TRBV20-1 CSARGLLSYEQYF TGCAGTGCTAGAGGCCTCCTATCCTACGAGCAGTACTTC
TRBJ1-5 TRBD1 few TRBV6-1 CASSPGGGNQPQHF TGTGCCAGCAGTCCAGGGGGTGGGAATCAGCCCCAGCATTTT
TRBJ2-7 TRBD1 - TRBV20-1 CSAFPPGQGSHEQYF TGCAGTGCTTTTCCTCCGGGACAGGGATCCCACGAGCAGTACTTC
TRBJ2-5 - few TRBV20-1 CSARDPFLETQYF TGCAGTGCTAGAGATCCATTCCTAGAGACCCAGTACTTC
TRBJ2-1 TRBD2 - TRBV7-3 CASSFRGGATYNEQFF TGTGCCAGCAGCTTTCGCGGGGGGGCCACCTACAATGAGCAGTTCTTC
TRBJ2-7 - few TRBV18 CASSPSTRTAVYEQYF TGTGCCAGCTCACCCTCAACCCGGACAGCAGTTTACGAGCAGTACTTC
TRBJ1-2 - few TRBV27 CASSLSGPYGYTF TGTGCCAGCAGTTTATCGGGACCGTATGGCTACACCTTC
TRBJ2-2 - - TRBV12-3/TRBV12-4 CASSILGTGELFF TGTGCCAGCAGCATTTTAGGCACCGGGGAGCTGTTTTTT
TRBJ2-5 TRBD2 - TRBV5-1 CASSLALAGVQTQYF TGCGCCAGCAGCTTGGCCCTAGCGGGGGTGCAAACCCAGTACTTC
TRBJ1-4 TRBD1 - TRBV11-2 CASSLGSRGPGEKLFF TGTGCCAGCAGCTTAGGATCCAGGGGGCCGGGGGAAAAACTGTTTTTT
TRBJ2-5 - few TRBV20-1 CSAALAQETQYF TGCAGTGCTGCCCTAGCCCAAGAGACCCAGTACTTC
TRBJ2-3 TRBD2 few TRBV10-3 CAISDPTSGGATDTQYF TGTGCCATCAGTGACCCGACTAGCGGGGGGGCGACAGATACGCAGTATTTT
TRBJ2-3 TRBD1 - TRBV6-1 CASRGDSKTSTDTQYF TGTGCCAGCAGGGGGGACAGTAAGACCAGCACAGATACGCAGTATTTT
TRBJ2-7 TRBD1 few TRBV20-1 CSADGTVEQYF TGCAGTGCTGATGGGACAGTTGAGCAGTACTTC
TRBJ2-3 TRBD2 - TRBV5-4 CASSRKTASGVTDTQYF TGTGCCAGCAGCCGAAAAACGGCTAGCGGGGTAACAGATACGCAGTATTTT
TRBJ2-6 TRBD1 - TRBV12-3/TRBV12-4 CASSLGQGPSGANVLTF TGTGCCAGCAGTTTGGGACAGGGACCCTCTGGGGCCAACGTCCTGACTTTC